These 20 T cell receptor beta chains were all obtained from the same sample, sequenced in a study of blood T cell repertoires in COVID-19. Here immunoSEQ multiplex PCR was the method, and the copy in TCRdb shows in-frame clones only, minus some. This table holds a few hundred thousand clones, 70% to 90% found once. Sequences were obtained from peripheral blood. These receptors came from a woman in her twenties or thirties with COVID-19, enrolled during active disease.

As regards this clone: One end of the junction varies from germline; a read error may be responsible. This chain connects TRBV9 to TRBJ1-2; 8 positions match TRBD1. The CDR3 sequence is 15 residues long. Germline assignment: CDR1 SGDLS and CDR2 YYNGEE. The CDR3 here is CASSPTGQGNDGYTF. As DNA, the CDR3 is TGTGCCAGCAGCCCAACCGGACAGGGTAACGATGGCTACACCTTC.

The chain uses TRBV4-3 and TRBJ1-2; D may be TRBD1 (6 bases). The CDR3 contains 20 residues. Germline loops: CDR1 LGHNA, CDR2 YSLEER. V was shortened by 0 bases and J by 4 bases, with 27 bases between the two germline ends. The CDR3 nucleotides are TGCGCCAGCAGCCAAGATTACGAGGGGGAACCTGGACAGAGAAGCTATGGCTACACCTTC. Its protein product is CASSQDYEGEPGQRSYGYTF.

The rearrangement links TRBV5-1 to TRBJ2-1; 8 bases agree with TRBD1. CDR3 size: 13 residues. Unmatched junction bases numbered 6, after V lost 7 bases and J lost 6 bases. CDR1 and CDR2 (germline): SGHRS, YFSETQ. The CDR3 spells CASGQGWGNEQFF. CDR3 DNA: TGCGCCAGCGGACAGGGCTGGGGCAATGAGCAGTTCTTC. The full variable domain, with the rest looked up from reference TRBV5-1 and TRBJ2-1, is KAGVTQTPRYLIKTRGQQVTLSCSPISGHRSVSWYQQTPGQGLQFLFEYFSETQRNKGNFPGRFSGRQFSNSRSEMNVSTLELGDSALYLCASGQGWGNEQFFGPGTRLTVL.

This clone was counted a single time. V gene TRBV5-6 combines with J gene TRBJ2-3; D possibly corresponds to TRBD2 (5 bases). Per germline, CDR1 SGHDT and CDR2 YYEEEE. This CDR3 has 15 amino acids. The V gene lost 1 base and the J gene lost 0 bases, with 9 bases spanning the gap. The CDR3 protein is CASSLFSGSTDTQYF. The CDR3 region has the DNA TGTGCCAGCAGCTTGTTTTCGGGGAGCACAGATACGCAGTATTTT.

This chain links TRBV3-1 (or the pseudogene TRBV3-2) with TRBJ2-3, with D maybe TRBD1 (5 bases). CDR1 is LGHDT, CDR2 YNNKEL, per germline (reference sequence). This CDR3 spans 15 amino acids. The V end was cut by 1 base, the J end by 6 bases, with 14 bases between. CDR3 region: CASSQGSQKGDTQYF. In DNA, the CDR3 is TGTGCCAGCAGCCAAGGTTCGCAGAAGGGGGATACGCAGTATTTT.

This rearrangement joins TRBV7-2 to TRBJ2-3, with D perhaps matching TRBD2 (6 bases). The CDR3 is made up of 14 amino acids. Germline V gene sequence: CDR1 SGHTA, CDR2 FQGNSA. V was shortened by 2 bases and J by 7 bases, with 13 bases between the two germline ends. CDR3 DNA: TGTGCCAGCAGCTTAACGGGGGAACGAAATACGCAGTATTTT. Translation gives CASSLTGERNTQYF.

In its sample, this clone was seen once. DNA of the CDR3: TGTGCCAGCAGGAGGCCGGGACAGGGGAAGTACGAGCAGTACTTC. Protein sequence: CASRRPGQGKYEQYF. This sequence joins TRBV7-2 and TRBJ2-7; 10 nucleotides align to TRBD1. The germline CDR1 and CDR2 sequences are SGHTA and FQGNSA. With 6 bases clipped from V and 4 bases from J, the junction kept 9 bases outside the gene matches. This CDR3 contains 15 residues.

The chain joins TRBV7-2 to TRBJ2-5; TRBD2 agrees at 7 bases. Germline values: CDR1 SGHTA, CDR2 FQGNSA. There are 15 residues in the CDR3. J was trimmed by 2 bases and V by 2 bases; bases with no gene match: 5. The CDR3 region is CASSLYSGLQETQYF. CDR3 bases: TGTGCCAGCAGCTTATATAGCGGGCTTCAAGAGACCCAGTACTTC.

The CDR3 loop reads CASSQALTSGGEQFF. The CDR3 DNA reads as TGTGCCAGCAGCCAGGCCCTGACTAGCGGGGGTGAGCAGTTCTTC. The chain combines TRBV3-1 (or the pseudogene TRBV3-2) with TRBJ2-1; 12 bases are shared with TRBD2. CDR1 is LGHDT and CDR2 is YNNKEL in the germline V gene (reference sequence). CDR3 size: 15 residues. Trimming cost V 3 bases and J 9 bases; bases outside gene matches: 6.

The chain uses TRBV13 and TRBJ1-3, with a weak D call TRBD1 (6 bases). With 1 base removed from V and 4 bases from J, the gap between germline ends came to 14 bases. The CDR3 contains 16 residues. Germline CDR1 and CDR2: PRHDT and FYEKMQ (reference sequence). The CDR3 spells CASSLVAGGSGNTIYF. The CDR3, as DNA: TGTGCCAGCAGCTTAGTAGCGGGGGGCTCAGGAAACACCATATATTTT. Full variable domain (remainder filled in from reference TRBV13 and TRBJ1-3): AAGVIQSPRHLIKEKRETATLKCYPIPRHDTVYWYQQGPGQDPQFLISFYEKMQSDKGSIPDRFSAQQFSDYHSELNMSSLELGDSALYFCASSLVAGGSGNTIYFGEGSWLTVV.

This clone appeared once. This chain links TRBV15 with TRBJ1-2, with 8 bases identical to TRBD1. V gave up 3 bases and J gave up 7 bases; unmatched junction bases: 7. CDR1 is LNHNV and CDR2 is YYDKDF in the germline V gene (reference sequence). This CDR3 has 14 amino acids. CDR3 bases: TGTGCCACCAGCAGGGGGGGACAGGAAGGTGGCTACACCTTC. Translating gives CATSRGGQEGGYTF.

The chain couples TRBV11-2 to TRBJ1-2; D call uncertain. The CDR3 totals 14 residues. Germline CDR1 and CDR2: SGHAT and FQNNGV. V was pared by 0 bases and J by 5 bases, with 10 bases between. The CDR3 coding sequence is TGTGCCAGCAGCTTAGAGGGCAGCTTTTATGGCTACACCTTC. Translation gives CASSLEGSFYGYTF.

The CDR3 protein is CASSQPGQGYNEQFF. Written as DNA, the CDR3 is TGTGCCAGCAGCCAACCGGGACAGGGCTACAATGAGCAGTTCTTC. This sequence joins TRBV5-4 and TRBJ2-1; TRBD1 matches 9 bases. V was pared by 4 bases and J by 3 bases, with 5 bases of the junction left unmatched. Germline-derived CDR1 and CDR2 are SGHNT and YYREEE (reference sequence). The CDR3 spans 15 residues.

V gene TRBV11-2 combines with J gene TRBJ1-3; D is ambiguous. The CDR3 has 13 amino acids. The germline V gene encodes CDR1 SGHAT and CDR2 FQNNGV. Trimming pared 3 bases from V and 4 bases from J, leaving 7 bases between. The CDR3 nucleotides are TGTGCCAGCAGCTTTCCCCTGGGAAACACCATATATTTT. Amino acid sequence: CASSFPLGNTIYF. The entire variable domain, with the rest obtained from reference TRBV11-2 and TRBJ1-3, is as follows: EAGVAQSPRYKIIEKRQSVAFWCNPISGHATLYWYQQILGQGPKLLIQFQNNGVVDDSQLPKDRFSAERLKGVDSTLKIQPAKLEDSAVYLCASSFPLGNTIYFGEGSWLTVV.

The rearrangement links TRBV24-1 to TRBJ2-6; possible D gene TRBD2, 5 bases. CDR3 length equals 17 residues. Looked up from germline, CDR1 is KGHDR and CDR2 is SFDVKD. Trimming took off 3 bases at V and 0 bases at J, with 11 bases between the two ends. This CDR3 is CATSDTGRSSGANVLTF. CDR3 nucleotide sequence: TGTGCCACCAGTGATACGGGAAGGAGCTCTGGGGCCAACGTCCTGACTTTC.

CDR3 residues: CASSLGQGSNQPQHF. The CDR3 nucleotides read TGTGCCAGCAGCCTGGGACAGGGTAGCAATCAGCCCCAGCATTTT. V is TRBV11-2 and J is TRBJ1-5, with 9 bases aligning to TRBD1. This CDR3 has 15 amino acids. CDR1 and CDR2 (germline): SGHAT, FQNNGV. V trimming: 5 bases; J trimming: 0 bases; junction bases outside the gene matches: 2.

The DNA of the CDR3 is TGCAGCGTTGCGGCAAGCGGGGGGGCCAACTACGAGCAGTACTTC. It codes for CSVAASGGANYEQYF. The chain couples TRBV29-1 to TRBJ2-7, with 10 bases lining up with TRBD2. The CDR3 is made up of 15 amino acids. V trimming: 4 bases; J trimming: 3 bases; junction bases outside the gene matches: 9. Germline CDR1 SQVTM, CDR2 ANQGSEA.

In nucleotides, the CDR3 is TGTGCCAGTAGTGCCCGGTCGAACACTGAAGCTTTCTTT. Protein sequence: CASSARSNTEAFF. The rearrangement uses TRBV19 and TRBJ1-1; no clear D gene. CDR1 and CDR2 from the germline V gene are LNHDA and SQIVND (reference sequence). V lost 5 bases to trimming and J lost 1 base, with 8 bases between them. The CDR3 covers 13 residues.

The DNA for the CDR3 is TGTGCCAGCAGTGAAGCAGAGAACTCGGCCATATATTTT. It yields the protein CASSEAENSAIYF. This chain uses TRBV6-1 with TRBJ1-3, with no clear D. V lost 0 bases, J lost 11 bases, and 11 bases lay in between. The CDR3 length is 13 residues. Germline CDR1 MNHNS, CDR2 SASEGT.

The rearrangement links TRBV19 to TRBJ1-2, with D possibly TRBD1 on 5 matching bases. The germline V gene has CDR1 LNHDA and CDR2 SQIVND (reference sequence). V was cut by 9 bases and J by 4 bases, with 21 bases left in between. The CDR3 loop spans 15 amino acids. The CDR3 is CASAPAGQITYGYTF. DNA for the CDR3: TGTGCCAGCGCCCCAGCGGGGCAGATAACCTATGGCTACACCTTC. The full variable domain, rest sourced from reference TRBV19 and TRBJ1-2, is DGGITQSPKYLFRKEGQNVTLSCEQNLNHDAMYWYRQDPGQGLRLIYYSQIVNDFQKGDIAEGYSVSREKKESFPLTVTSAQKNPTAFYLCASAPAGQITYGYTFGSGTRLTVV.